The TCR beta chain under discussion was sequenced for a study of CD8+CD57+ T cells in acquired aplastic anemia. Study summary: Sorting CD4+ and CD8+ cells gave DNA averaging approximately 3 ug.

Genomic DNA provided the template from which TCR beta VDJ and CDR3 profiles were obtained. TCRdb ran MiXCR on the reads and lists one entry per CDR3 protein. The table includes 250,000 to 300,000 distinct CDR3 sequences, about 50% detected once. V lost 5 bases to trimming and J lost 8 bases, with 27 bases between them. There are 18 residues in the CDR3. Patients included in sequencing had previously demonstrated CD8+CD57+ cell expansion by flow cytometry. A severe acquired aplastic anemia diagnosis applied to all patients. Patients were treatment-naive when blood was sampled. This clonotype was recorded many times.

The TCR originated in a human donor with aplastic anemia. J is TRBJ1-4 and V is TRBV12-3 or TRBV12-4; D perhaps matches TRBD1 (6 bases). The sample was sorted CD4+, CD8+, or CD8+CD57+ T cells (not recorded which) from PBMCs. CDR3 nucleotides: TGTGCCAGCAGTCCTTCCCCCACCCACCGGGACAAGCGAGAAAAACTGTTTTTT. Protein product: CASSPSPTHRDKREKLFF.